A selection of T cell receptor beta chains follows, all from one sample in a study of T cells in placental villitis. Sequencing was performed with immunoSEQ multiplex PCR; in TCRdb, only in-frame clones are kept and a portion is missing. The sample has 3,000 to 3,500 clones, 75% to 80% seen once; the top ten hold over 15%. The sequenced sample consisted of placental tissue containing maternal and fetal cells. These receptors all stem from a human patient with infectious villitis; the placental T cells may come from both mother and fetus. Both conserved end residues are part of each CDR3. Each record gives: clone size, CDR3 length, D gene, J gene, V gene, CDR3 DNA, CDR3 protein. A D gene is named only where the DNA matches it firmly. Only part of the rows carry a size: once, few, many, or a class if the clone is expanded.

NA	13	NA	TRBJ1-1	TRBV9	TGTGCCAGCAGCGTGGATGGGGCCACTGAAGCTTTCTTT	CASSVDGATEAFF
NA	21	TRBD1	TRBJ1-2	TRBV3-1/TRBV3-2	TGTGCCAGCAGCCAAGCCGGGAGAGGGGACAGGGGGCCCGAAACCCTTTATGGCTACACCTTC	CASSQAGRGDRGPETLYGYTF
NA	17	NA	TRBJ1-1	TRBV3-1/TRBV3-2	TGTGCCAGCAGCCCCCACCCTGGACCAAGGACGGACACTGAAGCTTTCTTT	CASSPHPGPRTDTEAFF
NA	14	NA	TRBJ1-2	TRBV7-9	TGTGCCAGCAGCCCGAACCTACAGGGATATGGCTACACCTTC	CASSPNLQGYGYTF
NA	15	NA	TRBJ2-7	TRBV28	TGTGCCAGCCACCCCGAGGTAGTGGGGGGCTACGAGCAGTACTTC	CASHPEVVGGYEQYF
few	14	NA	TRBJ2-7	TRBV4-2	TGTGCCAGCAGCCAAGAGGCAAGTGGGGAAGAGCAGTACTTC	CASSQEASGEEQYF
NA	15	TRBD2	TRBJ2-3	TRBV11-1	TGTGCCAGCAGCTTAGGCCAGCGGGGGGGAGATACGCAGTATTTT	CASSLGQRGGDTQYF
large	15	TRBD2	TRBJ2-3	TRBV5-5	TGTGCCAGCAGCTTGATTAGCGGGGGCACAGATACGCAGTATTTT	CASSLISGGTDTQYF
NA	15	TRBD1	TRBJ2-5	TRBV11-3	TGTGCCAGCAGCTTAGTTAGGGGGCCCCACGAGACCCAGTACTTC	CASSLVRGPHETQYF
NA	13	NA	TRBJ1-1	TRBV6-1	TGTGCCAGCAGTGAAGCGAGCCTAACTGAAGCTTTCTTT	CASSEASLTEAFF
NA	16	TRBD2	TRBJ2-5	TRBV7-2	TGTGCCAGCAGCTCGGGACTAGCGGCGTTGCAAGAGACCCAGTACTTC	CASSSGLAALQETQYF
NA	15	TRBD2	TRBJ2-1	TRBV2	TGTGCCAGCAGTGGGACTAGCGGGGGGAACAATGAGCAGTTCTTC	CASSGTSGGNNEQFF
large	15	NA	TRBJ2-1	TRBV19	TGTGCCAGTAGTGAATCAGAGAGCTCCTACAATGAGCAGTTCTTC	CASSESESSYNEQFF